The 10 T cell receptor beta chains presented below share a single source sample, sequenced in a study of blood T cell repertoires in COVID-19. The method was immunoSEQ multiplex PCR; TCRdb's version includes in-frame clones alone and lacks a portion of them. The data hold 300,000 to 350,000 clones, with about 91% observed a single time. Sequenced input: peripheral blood. The receptors here all came from a young man with COVID-19, enrolled during active disease.

J is TRBJ2-1 and V is TRBV11-1; D gene ambiguous. Germline V lookup: CDR1 SGHAT, CDR2 FQDESV (reference sequence). Trimming removed 2 bases from V and 7 bases from J, with 6 bases in between. The CDR3 runs to 12 residues. The CDR3 loop is CASSLSGNEQFF. The DNA for the CDR3 is TGTGCCAGCAGCTTATCCGGGAATGAGCAGTTCTTC.

The rearrangement joins TRBV10-3 to TRBJ1-5, with TRBD1 identical over 11 bases. The V gene's germline CDR1 is ENHRY and CDR2 SYGVKD. The CDR3 has 15 residues. V was clipped by 5 bases and J by 6 bases; unmatched bases: 6. The CDR3 sequence: CAISSGTGGSQPQHF. In nucleotides, the CDR3 is TGTGCCATCAGTTCGGGGACAGGGGGGAGTCAGCCCCAGCATTTT.

This clone was seen more than once but under ten times. The chain couples TRBV19 to TRBJ1-5, with 8 bases fitting TRBD1. The trim removed 4 bases at V and 5 bases at J, leaving 16 bases unmatched. The CDR3 loop spans 18 amino acids. Germline V gene lookup returns CDR1 LNHDA and CDR2 SQIVND (reference sequence). The CDR3 loop is CASSTLGRGLLKDQPQHF. The CDR3 DNA sequence: TGTGCCAGTAGTACGTTGGGCAGGGGGCTGTTGAAAGATCAGCCCCAGCATTTT.

The chain recombines TRBV7-8 with TRBJ2-5; no definite D call. This CDR3 comprises 13 residues. Germline CDR1 reads SGHVS; CDR2 reads FQNEAQ. Trimming removed 5 bases from V and 4 bases from J, with 11 bases in between. The chain's CDR3 is CASSPRLRETQYF. The CDR3 coding sequence is TGTGCCAGCAGCCCCCGACTGAGAGAGACCCAGTACTTC.

The chain recombines TRBV5-1 with TRBJ1-3; 10 bases are a match to TRBD1. Germline V gene sequence: CDR1 SGHRS, CDR2 YFSETQ. The ends lost 4 bases at V and 7 bases at J; junction bases unmatched: 2. CDR3 length equals 13 residues. The CDR3 sequence: CASSEGQGNTIYF. For the CDR3, the DNA is TGCGCCAGCAGCGAGGGACAGGGGAACACCATATATTTT. Complete variable domain (other parts from reference TRBV5-1 and TRBJ1-3): KAGVTQTPRYLIKTRGQQVTLSCSPISGHRSVSWYQQTPGQGLQFLFEYFSETQRNKGNFPGRFSGRQFSNSRSEMNVSTLELGDSALYLCASSEGQGNTIYFGEGSWLTVV.

The V call is TRBV5-5, the J call TRBJ1-5, with 10 nucleotides matching TRBD1. The germline V gene has CDR1 SGHKS and CDR2 YYEKEE (reference sequence). The CDR3 contains 15 residues. Trimming cost V 5 bases and J 7 bases; bases outside gene matches: 9. This CDR3 is CASSHDRGPWQPQHF. The CDR3 DNA sequence: TGTGCCAGCAGTCACGACAGGGGGCCATGGCAGCCCCAGCATTTT.

J is TRBJ2-3 and V is TRBV13; the match to TRBD2 covers 7 bases. Germline CDR1 reads PRHDT; CDR2 reads FYEKMQ (reference sequence). V lost 5 bases, J lost 4 bases, and 9 bases stayed unmatched. The CDR3 is 15 residues long. In nucleotides, the CDR3 is TGTGCCAGCAGCCCTACCGGGACTATTTCAGATACGCAGTATTTT. It yields the protein CASSPTGTISDTQYF.

The chain combines TRBV19 with TRBJ1-1; D is possibly TRBD1 (6 bases). The CDR3 consists of 14 residues. V lost 7 bases to trimming and J lost 5 bases, with 17 bases between them. Germline V gene data show CDR1 as LNHDA and CDR2 as SQIVND (reference sequence). CDR3 loop: CASTPGGAGTEAFF. CDR3 coding DNA: TGTGCCAGTACCCCGGGGGGGGCAGGGACTGAAGCTTTCTTT.

This clone has just one count. The chain carries TRBV2 and TRBJ1-4; 7 bases agree with TRBD1. Germline V gene data show CDR1 as SNHLY and CDR2 as FYNNEI. With V trimmed by 11 bases and J by 4 bases, 7 bases remained unmatched. This CDR3 has 13 amino acids. CDR3 loop: CASYRGSNEKLFF. Here the CDR3 DNA reads TGTGCCTCCTACAGGGGAAGTAATGAAAAACTGTTTTTT.

This rearrangement joins TRBV3-1 (or the pseudogene TRBV3-2) to TRBJ2-3, with 9 nucleotides matching TRBD2. This CDR3 comprises 16 residues. Trimming removed 4 bases from V and 7 bases from J; junction bases left unmatched: 12. CDR1 and CDR2 from the germline V gene are LGHDT and YNNKEL (reference sequence). Here the CDR3 reads CASSRGTSWERHTQYF. The CDR3 bases are TGTGCCAGCAGCCGCGGGACTAGCTGGGAGCGACATACGCAGTATTTT.